This record covers a single T cell receptor beta chain. Its antigen is not known. Amplification used 60 Vbeta primers and 13 Jbeta primers. Libraries were prepared by immunoSEQ multiplex PCR; TCRdb keeps only in-frame clonotypes and omits some of them. Seen here are over 80,000 clones, roughly four fifths observed once, and the top ten hold about 4.9%. These data come from a study of cytomegalovirus exposure and HLA in healthy donors. Study-level background: When just under 400 donors were genotyped, 80% to 90% of them were found to fall in the Caucasian-associated ancestry cluster.

Regarding the study as a whole: Judged likely to be a sequencing artifact was a cluster of highly shared sequence variants. In an earlier analysis, in 540 or so donors, most V segments appeared productive either ~87% or ~30% of the time. No immune exposure information besides CMV serostatus was available.

Germline CDR1 and CDR2: SNHLY and FYNNEI. J gave up 2 bases and V 6 bases, and 7 bases lay outside the gene matches. This CDR3 has 17 residues. The chain has TRBV2 and TRBJ2-5; 15 nucleotides align to TRBD2. Material for sequencing was PBMCs. The receptor comes from a man in his forties in good health and CMV-seropositive. The CDR3: CASSLGLAGGGQETQYF. CDR3 bases: TGTGCCAGCAGCCTGGGACTAGCGGGGGGAGGTCAAGAGACCCAGTACTTC.